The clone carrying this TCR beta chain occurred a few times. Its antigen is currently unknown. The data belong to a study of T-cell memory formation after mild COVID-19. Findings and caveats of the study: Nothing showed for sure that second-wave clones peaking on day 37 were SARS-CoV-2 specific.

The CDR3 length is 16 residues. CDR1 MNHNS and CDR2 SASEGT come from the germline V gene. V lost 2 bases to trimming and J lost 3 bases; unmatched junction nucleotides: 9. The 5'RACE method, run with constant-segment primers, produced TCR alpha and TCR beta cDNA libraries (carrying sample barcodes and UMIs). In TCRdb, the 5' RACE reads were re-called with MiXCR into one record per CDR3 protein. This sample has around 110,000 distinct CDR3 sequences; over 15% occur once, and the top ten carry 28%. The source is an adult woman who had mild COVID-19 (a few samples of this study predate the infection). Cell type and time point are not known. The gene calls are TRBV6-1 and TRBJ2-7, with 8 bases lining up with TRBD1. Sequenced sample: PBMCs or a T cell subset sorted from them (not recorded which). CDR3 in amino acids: CASSESRTGPHYEQYF. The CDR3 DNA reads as TGTGCCAGCAGTGAAAGCAGGACAGGGCCTCACTACGAGCAGTACTTC.